The 12 T cell receptor beta chains below were found in one sample sequenced in a study of Graves' ophthalmopathy and Graves' hyperthyroidism. The TCR beta CDR3 regions underwent amplification from RNA transcripts. HTBI primers were used in a first-round RT-PCR, which preceded a second-round multiplex PCR. TCRdb re-called the multiplex PCR reads through MiXCR, storing one row per CDR3 protein. The sample has 400,000 to 450,000 distinct CDR3 sequences, more than 20% seen once. The sample taken for sequencing was peripheral blood. The receptors were sampled from a woman aged 18-29 years with stable Graves' hyperthyroidism.

This clonotype has a handful of counts. One end of the junction fails to match germline, which may point to a read error. CDR3 in DNA: TGTGCCTCGCTACAGGGAGATAATTCACCCCCCCACTTT. Residues: CASLQGDNSPPHF. This chain joins TRBV30 and TRBJ1-6, with a tentative D call TRBD1 (6 bases). CDR1 GTSNPN and CDR2 SVGIG come from the germline V gene (reference sequence). The length of the CDR3 is 13 residues.

This chain's CDR3 is CASSKGTVRGYEQYF. In DNA form, the CDR3 reads TGTGCCAGCAGTAAAGGGACAGTCAGGGGTTACGAGCAGTACTTC. The gene calls are TRBV28 and TRBJ2-7, with TRBD1 matching 7 bases. Germline lookup yields CDR1 MDHEN and CDR2 SYDVKM. The junction had 11 bases not matched to a gene; V was cut back by 5 bases and J by 4 bases. The CDR3 contains 15 residues.

This clonotype was counted at least ten times. The CDR3 region is CSARVRVGQPQHF. The CDR3 nucleotides read TGCAGTGCTAGAGTACGGGTGGGTCAGCCCCAGCATTTT. The gene calls are TRBV20-1 and TRBJ1-5, with no clear D. V lost 1 base and J lost 6, with 10 bases in between. The length of the CDR3 is 13 residues. Germline loops: CDR1 DFQATT, CDR2 SNEGSKA (reference sequence).

The J gene is TRBJ2-5, the V gene TRBV6-2 or TRBV6-3; TRBD2 might be the D (6 bases). This CDR3 spans 17 amino acids. V lost 0 bases and J lost 5, with 19 bases in between. Germline CDR1 is MNHEY and CDR2 is SVGEGT. This CDR3 is CASSYSVTNRRGETQYF. The CDR3 DNA follows: TGTGCCAGCAGTTACTCAGTGACCAACAGGCGGGGCGAGACCCAGTACTTC.

Note on this clonotype: The junction differs from germline at one of its ends, possibly a read error. The V gene is TRBV12-3 or TRBV12-4, the J gene TRBJ1-2; the D gene is possibly TRBD1 (6 bases). The CDR3 spans 15 residues. The CDR3 reads CASSLRSGGAYGYIF. The DNA of the CDR3 is TGTGCCAGCAGTTTACGGTCTGGGGGCGCCTATGGCTACATCTTC.

The rearrangement uses TRBV3-1 and TRBJ2-2, with D possibly TRBD2 on 6 matching bases. The CDR3 length is 15 residues. V was trimmed by 2 bases and J by 7 bases, leaving 14 bases between them. CDR1 LGHDT and CDR2 YNNKEL come from the germline V gene (reference sequence). The CDR3 DNA sequence: TGTGCCAGCAGCCAAAACGGGAGAATTGGCGGGGAGCTGTTTTTT. Protein: CASSQNGRIGGELFF.

In its sample, this clonotype was seen many times. The chain has TRBV28 and TRBJ1-1; 9 bases match TRBD1. In germline, CDR1 is MDHEN, CDR2 SYDVKM. J gave up 2 bases and V 5 bases, and 3 bases lay outside the gene matches. The CDR3 length is 14 residues. In nucleotides, the CDR3 is TGTGCCAGCAGTAGACAGGGGGGAAACACTGAAGCTTTCTTT. The encoded protein is CASSRQGGNTEAFF.

Concerning this clonotype itself: The junction departs from germline at one end; a sequencing error may be responsible. J is TRBJ2-5 and V is TRBV7-7; D assignment may be TRBD1 or TRBD2 (5 bases each). This CDR3 is 14 amino acids long. Germline assignment: CDR1 SSHAT and CDR2 FNYEAQ (reference sequence). CDR3 sequence: CASSASGLQETQYF. The CDR3 nucleotides read TGTGCTAGCAGCGCGTCGGGGCTACAAGAGACCCAGTACTTC.

This clonotype was observed at least ten times. The V and J genes are TRBV6-1 and TRBJ2-7; 11 nucleotides line up with TRBD1. CDR1 MNHNS and CDR2 SASEGT come from the germline V gene. The CDR3 has 15 residues. Trimming at V came to 7 bases and at J to 7 bases, leaving 12 bases not matched to a gene. The CDR3 here is CASTLLRDRGEEQYF. CDR3 DNA: TGTGCCAGCACCCTACTCCGGGACAGGGGGGAAGAGCAGTACTTC.

This clonotype was seen ten or more times. J is TRBJ2-7 and V is TRBV5-1, with 12 bases aligning to TRBD1. Trimming at V came to 1 base and at J to 7 bases, leaving 6 bases not matched to a gene. The CDR3 totals 15 residues. Germline V gives CDR1 SGHRS, CDR2 YFSETQ. Written as DNA, the CDR3 is TGCGCCAGCAGCTTGTTGGGACAGGGGGCGCGTGAGCAGTACTTC. It yields the protein CASSLLGQGAREQYF.

This clonotype occurred many times. The J gene is TRBJ2-7, the V gene TRBV11-2; TRBD2 matches 13 bases. Germline CDR1 SGHAT, CDR2 FQNNGV. Trimming took 1 base from V and 7 from J; bases not matched to a gene: 1. The CDR3 consists of 14 residues. CDR3 region: CASSLGGLAGEQYF. The CDR3 DNA follows: TGTGCCAGCAGCTTAGGGGGACTAGCGGGAGAGCAGTACTTC.

This clonotype has at least ten counts. V usage is TRBV6-2 or TRBV6-3 and J usage is TRBJ2-2, with D uncertain. The CDR3 totals 13 residues. Trimming left V 6 bases short and J 2 bases short, with 7 bases between. Per germline, CDR1 MNHEY and CDR2 SVGEGT. CDR3 sequence reads: CASRESNTGELFF. The CDR3 nucleotides read TGTGCCAGCAGAGAGAGTAACACCGGGGAGCTGTTTTTT.